The rows below give T cell receptor beta chains drawn from one sample of a study of cytomegalovirus exposure and HLA in healthy donors. Assay: immunoSEQ multiplex PCR; the TCRdb copy retains only in-frame clones and omits some. The sample holds fewer than 200,000 clones, 81% seen once. Material for sequencing was PBMCs. These receptors all stem from a man aged 40-49 years in good health and CMV-seropositive. CDR3s include the opening cysteine and the closing phenylalanine or tryptophan. Fields, in order: J gene, D gene, V gene, clone size, CDR3 protein, CDR3 DNA. A D gene is named only where the DNA matches it firmly. Not every row has a clone size; where given, it reads once, few, many or a size class.

J gene: TRBJ2-7; D gene: TRBD2; V gene: TRBV5-1; clone size: -; CDR3 protein: CASSPRPAGDDEQYF; CDR3 DNA: TGCGCCAGCAGCCCTCGACCAGCGGGAGATGACGAGCAGTACTTC
J gene: TRBJ2-1; D gene: TRBD1; V gene: TRBV28; clone size: -; CDR3 protein: CASSPMDRWDNEQFF; CDR3 DNA: TGTGCCAGCAGTCCTATGGACAGGTGGGACAATGAGCAGTTCTTC
J gene: TRBJ1-5; D gene: TRBD1; V gene: TRBV7-8; clone size: few; CDR3 protein: CASSFQGAQPNQPQHF; CDR3 DNA: TGTGCCAGCAGCTTCCAGGGGGCGCAGCCGAATCAGCCCCAGCATTTT
J gene: TRBJ2-7; D gene: TRBD2; V gene: TRBV6-1; clone size: -; CDR3 protein: CASTPGGRGAGEQYF; CDR3 DNA: TGTGCCAGCACACCGGGTGGGAGGGGTGCGGGAGAGCAGTACTTC
J gene: TRBJ2-7; D gene: -; V gene: TRBV4-3; clone size: -; CDR3 protein: CASSQGRGSYEQYF; CDR3 DNA: TGCGCCAGCAGCCAAGGGAGGGGATCCTACGAGCAGTACTTC
J gene: TRBJ1-2; D gene: -; V gene: TRBV15; clone size: -; CDR3 protein: CATSRDRSNYGYTF; CDR3 DNA: TGTGCCACCAGCAGAGATAGATCTAACTATGGCTACACCTTC
J gene: TRBJ2-3; D gene: TRBD2; V gene: TRBV29-1; clone size: -; CDR3 protein: CSVLILAGRSSTDTQYF; CDR3 DNA: TGCAGCGTTTTAATTCTAGCGGGGCGTTCTAGCACAGATACGCAGTATTTT
J gene: TRBJ2-3; D gene: TRBD2; V gene: TRBV11-1; clone size: -; CDR3 protein: CAEGLAGTDTQYF; CDR3 DNA: TGTGCCGAGGGGCTAGCGGGGACAGATACGCAGTATTTT
J gene: TRBJ1-5; D gene: TRBD1; V gene: TRBV28; clone size: -; CDR3 protein: CASRPTGDYQPQHF; CDR3 DNA: TGTGCCAGCAGGCCGACAGGGGACTATCAGCCCCAGCATTTT
J gene: TRBJ2-1; D gene: TRBD2; V gene: TRBV9; clone size: once; CDR3 protein: CASSVGSHSGGLNNEQFF; CDR3 DNA: TGTGCCAGCAGCGTAGGGTCCCATAGCGGGGGCCTCAACAATGAGCAGTTCTTC
J gene: TRBJ2-2; D gene: -; V gene: TRBV5-6; clone size: -; CDR3 protein: CASSPNREGELFF; CDR3 DNA: TGTGCCAGCAGCCCAAACAGGGAAGGGGAGCTGTTTTTT
J gene: TRBJ2-5; D gene: -; V gene: TRBV6-5; clone size: -; CDR3 protein: CASSPGGALAGTQYF; CDR3 DNA: TGTGCCAGCAGTCCTGGGGGGGCACTAGCAGGGACCCAGTACTTC
J gene: TRBJ1-5; D gene: -; V gene: TRBV27; clone size: -; CDR3 protein: CASSLMGKGQPQHF; CDR3 DNA: TGTGCCAGCAGTTTAATGGGCAAAGGCCAGCCCCAGCATTTT
J gene: TRBJ2-5; D gene: TRBD2; V gene: TRBV5-1; clone size: -; CDR3 protein: CASSLGPKSRLAGVQETQYF; CDR3 DNA: TGCGCCAGCAGCTTGGGCCCCAAATCGCGACTAGCGGGAGTTCAAGAGACCCAGTACTTC
J gene: TRBJ1-1; D gene: -; V gene: TRBV10-3; clone size: -; CDR3 protein: CAISESDLNTEAFF; CDR3 DNA: TGTGCCATCAGTGAGTCTGACTTGAACACTGAAGCTTTCTTT
J gene: TRBJ2-6; D gene: -; V gene: TRBV19; clone size: -; CDR3 protein: CASSSPVAGANVLTF; CDR3 DNA: TGTGCCAGTAGTTCCCCAGTCGCTGGGGCCAACGTCCTGACTTTC
J gene: TRBJ2-7; D gene: TRBD1; V gene: TRBV7-3; clone size: -; CDR3 protein: CASSLRLGQQYEQYF; CDR3 DNA: TGTGCCAGCAGCTTAAGATTGGGACAGCAGTACGAGCAGTACTTC
J gene: TRBJ1-5; D gene: TRBD1; V gene: TRBV6-6; clone size: -; CDR3 protein: CASSPTWDRVAHF; CDR3 DNA: TGTGCCAGCAGTCCAACCTGGGACAGGGTCGCCCATTTT
J gene: TRBJ2-5; D gene: TRBD2; V gene: TRBV4-1; clone size: -; CDR3 protein: CASSQVGLVETQYF; CDR3 DNA: TGCGCCAGCAGCCAAGTAGGACTAGTCGAGACCCAGTACTTC
J gene: TRBJ1-2; D gene: -; V gene: TRBV4-2; clone size: once; CDR3 protein: CASSQARDGGYTF; CDR3 DNA: TGTGCCAGCAGCCAAGCCAGGGATGGTGGCTACACCTTC
J gene: TRBJ1-5; D gene: -; V gene: TRBV11-2; clone size: -; CDR3 protein: CASSLGGLNSNQPQHF; CDR3 DNA: TGTGCCAGCAGCTTAGGAGGACTCAATAGCAATCAGCCCCAGCATTTT
J gene: TRBJ2-7; D gene: TRBD2; V gene: TRBV11-2; clone size: -; CDR3 protein: CASSPLAGGGYEQYF; CDR3 DNA: TGTGCCAGCAGCCCACTAGCGGGAGGGGGGTACGAGCAGTACTTC
J gene: TRBJ1-5; D gene: -; V gene: TRBV6-1; clone size: -; CDR3 protein: CASSVASNQPQHF; CDR3 DNA: TGTGCCAGCAGTGTGGCCTCCAATCAGCCCCAGCATTTT
J gene: TRBJ2-5; D gene: TRBD1; V gene: TRBV7-7; clone size: -; CDR3 protein: CASSLGTGVETQYF; CDR3 DNA: TGTGCCAGCAGCTTAGGGACAGGGGTTGAGACCCAGTACTTC
J gene: TRBJ2-2; D gene: TRBD1; V gene: TRBV7-9; clone size: -; CDR3 protein: CASRGPGQGNTGELFF; CDR3 DNA: TGTGCCAGCAGGGGCCCGGGACAGGGGAACACCGGGGAGCTGTTTTTT
J gene: TRBJ2-3; D gene: -; V gene: TRBV4-1; clone size: -; CDR3 protein: CASSQEWRDGGDTQYF; CDR3 DNA: TGCGCCAGCAGCCAAGAATGGAGGGATGGAGGGGATACGCAGTATTTT
J gene: TRBJ1-5; D gene: TRBD1; V gene: TRBV19; clone size: -; CDR3 protein: CASSPGQLGWAQHF; CDR3 DNA: TGTGCCAGTAGCCCGGGACAGTTGGGTTGGGCCCAGCATTTT
J gene: TRBJ2-5; D gene: -; V gene: TRBV4-1; clone size: -; CDR3 protein: CASSQVALETQYF; CDR3 DNA: TGCGCCAGCAGCCAAGTAGCGTTAGAGACCCAGTACTTC
J gene: TRBJ1-1; D gene: -; V gene: TRBV30; clone size: -; CDR3 protein: CACGFTTEAFF; CDR3 DNA: TGTGCCTGCGGGTTCACTACTGAAGCTTTCTTT
J gene: TRBJ2-2; D gene: TRBD2; V gene: TRBV10-3; clone size: few; CDR3 protein: CASRPDSGRNTGELFF; CDR3 DNA: TGTGCCAGCCGCCCGGATAGCGGGAGGAACACCGGGGAGCTGTTTTTT
J gene: TRBJ2-1; D gene: -; V gene: TRBV5-1; clone size: -; CDR3 protein: CASSLAGLSPPYNEQFF; CDR3 DNA: TGCGCCAGCAGCTTGGCCGGTCTGAGTCCCCCCTACAATGAGCAGTTCTTC
J gene: TRBJ2-7; D gene: TRBD1; V gene: TRBV15; clone size: -; CDR3 protein: CATSRAIFGTGGYEQYF; CDR3 DNA: TGTGCCACCAGCAGAGCCATCTTCGGGACAGGGGGTTACGAGCAGTACTTC
J gene: TRBJ1-3; D gene: -; V gene: TRBV4-1; clone size: few; CDR3 protein: CASSQGLSGNTIYF; CDR3 DNA: TGCGCCAGCAGCCAGGGACTCTCTGGAAACACCATATATTTT
J gene: TRBJ2-1; D gene: -; V gene: TRBV9; clone size: -; CDR3 protein: CASSRYNEQFF; CDR3 DNA: TGTGCCAGCAGCCGCTACAATGAGCAGTTCTTC
J gene: TRBJ1-6; D gene: -; V gene: TRBV12-1; clone size: -; CDR3 protein: CASSFTGCAGYNSPLHF; CDR3 DNA: TGTGCCAGCAGCTTTACGGGGTGCGCTGGCTATAATTCACCCCTCCACTTT
J gene: TRBJ2-1; D gene: -; V gene: TRBV2; clone size: -; CDR3 protein: CASSEMGGSYNEQFF; CDR3 DNA: TGTGCCAGCAGTGAAATGGGGGGCTCCTACAATGAGCAGTTCTTC
J gene: TRBJ1-6; D gene: -; V gene: TRBV2; clone size: -; CDR3 protein: CASRDRRGRDLGSPLHF; CDR3 DNA: TGTGCCAGCAGAGACCGCCGGGGAAGGGATTTGGGTTCACCCCTCCACTTT
J gene: TRBJ2-7; D gene: -; V gene: TRBV9; clone size: -; CDR3 protein: CASSVATGYSYEQYF; CDR3 DNA: TGTGCCAGCAGCGTAGCCACAGGTTACTCCTACGAGCAGTACTTC
J gene: TRBJ2-7; D gene: TRBD2; V gene: TRBV4-2; clone size: -; CDR3 protein: CASSSTSGSSYEQYF; CDR3 DNA: TGTGCCAGCAGCTCAACTAGCGGGAGCTCCTACGAGCAGTACTTC
J gene: TRBJ2-3; D gene: TRBD2; V gene: TRBV7-6; clone size: -; CDR3 protein: CASSPGLAPTDTQYF; CDR3 DNA: TGTGCCAGCAGTCCGGGACTAGCGCCTACAGATACGCAGTATTTT
J gene: TRBJ2-3; D gene: -; V gene: TRBV27; clone size: once; CDR3 protein: CASQSAVTDTQYF; CDR3 DNA: TGTGCCTCCCAGTCGGCGGTCACAGATACGCAGTATTTT
J gene: TRBJ2-2; D gene: -; V gene: TRBV27; clone size: -; CDR3 protein: CASSFYAGELFF; CDR3 DNA: TGTGCCAGCAGTTTCTACGCCGGGGAGCTGTTTTTT
J gene: TRBJ2-3; D gene: TRBD2; V gene: TRBV28; clone size: -; CDR3 protein: CASLTRGRGTDTQYF; CDR3 DNA: TGTGCCAGCCTCACCCGCGGGAGGGGCACAGATACGCAGTATTTT
J gene: TRBJ2-7; D gene: TRBD1; V gene: TRBV27; clone size: once; CDR3 protein: CASSQTGTVNYEQYF; CDR3 DNA: TGTGCCAGCAGTCAAACCGGGACAGTAAATTACGAGCAGTACTTC
J gene: TRBJ2-5; D gene: -; V gene: TRBV7-8; clone size: -; CDR3 protein: CASSLAAQGLETQYF; CDR3 DNA: TGTGCCAGCAGCTTAGCGGCTCAGGGGCTAGAGACCCAGTACTTC
J gene: TRBJ1-6; D gene: -; V gene: TRBV6-5; clone size: -; CDR3 protein: CASSYGGRELSPLHF; CDR3 DNA: TGTGCCAGCAGTTACGGGGGCAGGGAATTGTCACCCCTCCACTTT
J gene: TRBJ1-1; D gene: TRBD1; V gene: TRBV7-9; clone size: -; CDR3 protein: CASSPRGQSMNTEAFF; CDR3 DNA: TGTGCCAGCAGCCCGAGGGGACAGAGCATGAACACTGAAGCTTTCTTT
J gene: TRBJ1-5; D gene: -; V gene: TRBV27; clone size: once; CDR3 protein: CASSLRTGNQPQHF; CDR3 DNA: TGTGCCAGCAGTCTCCGGACAGGCAATCAGCCCCAGCATTTT
J gene: TRBJ2-4; D gene: TRBD2; V gene: TRBV7-9; clone size: -; CDR3 protein: CASSPGGSDKNIQYF; CDR3 DNA: TGTGCCAGCAGCCCCGGGGGGTCGGACAAAAACATTCAGTACTTC
J gene: TRBJ2-1; D gene: TRBD2; V gene: TRBV10-3; clone size: -; CDR3 protein: CAITGSGGDYNEQFF; CDR3 DNA: TGTGCCATCACCGGCAGCGGGGGGGACTACAATGAGCAGTTCTTC
J gene: TRBJ2-3; D gene: -; V gene: TRBV14; clone size: -; CDR3 protein: CASSQDTRDYYSTDTQYF; CDR3 DNA: TGTGCCAGCAGCCAAGATACTAGAGACTACTATAGCACAGATACGCAGTATTTT
J gene: TRBJ2-7; D gene: TRBD2; V gene: TRBV7-3; clone size: -; CDR3 protein: CASSLGVSGSEQYF; CDR3 DNA: TGTGCCAGCAGCCTTGGGGTTAGCGGGAGCGAGCAGTACTTC
J gene: TRBJ1-2; D gene: -; V gene: TRBV2; clone size: -; CDR3 protein: CASSDVEEGYYGYTF; CDR3 DNA: TGTGCCAGCAGTGATGTTGAGGAGGGGTACTATGGCTACACCTTC
J gene: TRBJ1-1; D gene: -; V gene: TRBV30; clone size: -; CDR3 protein: CAWSHMNTEAFF; CDR3 DNA: TGTGCCTGGAGCCACATGAACACTGAAGCTTTCTTT
J gene: TRBJ2-7; D gene: TRBD2; V gene: TRBV5-1; clone size: -; CDR3 protein: CASSRTSGSYEQYF; CDR3 DNA: TGCGCCAGCAGCCGGACTAGCGGATCCTACGAGCAGTACTTC
J gene: TRBJ2-1; D gene: TRBD1; V gene: TRBV29-1; clone size: few; CDR3 protein: CSVALRGTGPYNEQFF; CDR3 DNA: TGCAGCGTTGCCCTCCGAGGGACAGGGCCATACAATGAGCAGTTCTTC
J gene: TRBJ1-1; D gene: -; V gene: TRBV5-4; clone size: -; CDR3 protein: CASSLEGGWNTEAFF; CDR3 DNA: TGTGCCAGCAGCTTAGAAGGGGGTTGGAACACTGAAGCTTTCTTT
J gene: TRBJ2-7; D gene: TRBD2; V gene: TRBV10-3; clone size: -; CDR3 protein: CAISTKRDSDEQYF; CDR3 DNA: TGTGCCATCAGTACAAAGCGGGACTCGGATGAGCAGTACTTC
J gene: TRBJ1-6; D gene: -; V gene: TRBV6-8; clone size: -; CDR3 protein: CASSFQGIILSSPLHF; CDR3 DNA: TGTGCCAGCAGTTTCCAGGGTATCATCCTATCTTCACCCCTCCACTTT
J gene: TRBJ2-7; D gene: -; V gene: TRBV30; clone size: -; CDR3 protein: CAWSVNRLASLEQYF; CDR3 DNA: TGTGCCTGGAGTGTAAATAGGCTAGCATCCCTCGAGCAGTACTTC